This T cell receptor (beta chain) was captured in a study of post-analysis software for immune sequencing data. Findings and limits, study-wide: People with multiple sclerosis had a significantly lower normalized Chao1 diversity than controls did. TRBV5-6, TRBV5-1 and TRBV20-1 were among a few TRBV segments more frequent in patients than controls.

Prepared TCR beta cDNA libraries contained unique molecular identifiers. TCRdb processed the PCR reads anew with MiXCR; each CDR3 protein has one entry. The sample lists 800,000 to 950,000 distinct CDR3 sequences; about 50% were seen once. Notes on this clonotype: The antigen is undetermined.

J was trimmed by 3 bases and V by 1 base; bases with no gene match: 5. CDR3 length: 14 residues. Germline-derived CDR1 and CDR2 are DFQATT and SNEGSKA (reference sequence). The chain is built from TRBV20-1 and TRBJ2-7; 8 bases are a match to TRBD1. The TCR comes from a girl aged 10-17 years with multiple sclerosis. The sequenced sample consisted of blood. CDR3 residues: CSARGDRGLYEQYF. The CDR3 nucleotides read TGCAGTGCTAGAGGAGACAGGGGTCTCTACGAGCAGTACTTC.